The text below deals with one T cell receptor beta chain. Its antigen is currently unknown. V shed 5 bases and J 5 bases; nucleotides not matched to a gene: 8. The CDR3 runs 15 residues. CDR1 and CDR2 (germline): SGHVS, FQNEAQ. These data come from a study of somatic mutations in cytotoxic T cells in rheumatoid arthritis. Study observations and caveats: For patients with rheumatoid arthritis, CD8+ clonality went up with age, while healthy controls showed no such change.

Profiling relied on immunoSEQ multiplex PCR, and the TCRdb table lists in-frame clones only, not all of them. The sample has tens of thousands of clones, around 81% seen once. The sequenced sample was CD8+ T cells sorted from blood. The chain has TRBV7-8 and TRBJ2-1, with 8 positions matching TRBD2. This TCR was recovered from an adult with rheumatoid arthritis. The CDR3 sequence: CASSTAGAYDNEQFF. In nucleotides, the CDR3 is TGTGCCAGCAGCACAGCGGGGGCGTACGACAATGAGCAGTTCTTC.